The rows below give T cell receptor beta chains drawn from one sample of a study of Ad26.COV2.S vaccination and SARS-CoV-2 variants. The method was immunoSEQ multiplex PCR; TCRdb's version includes in-frame clones alone and lacks a portion of them. The sample lists approximately 410,000 clones; roughly 90% were seen once. This sample comprised peripheral blood, obtained in a trial of Ad26.COV2.S vaccine versus placebo. These receptor sequences come from a person between 18 and 59 years old who received the Ad26.COV2.S COVID-19 vaccine or a placebo. The CDR3 runs from the conserved cysteine through the conserved F or W. Size is omitted from some rows. Given values are once, few, many or a class for expanded clones.

size | V | CDR3
. | TRBV10-3 | CAISGRQESEKLFF
. | TRBV4-3 | CASSQDRSNTEAFF
. | TRBV19 | CASTYSGGFYNEQFF
. | TRBV7-8 | CASSFRDRVPYEQYF
once | TRBV6-5 | CASRTAGPNSPLHF
. | TRBV6-5 | CASSYSRDRAGTQYF
once | TRBV30 | CAWTSQGAYGYTF
. | TRBV29-1 | CSVPPRPQSTEAFF
. | TRBV4-1 | CASSQYSQPDYNEQFF
. | TRBV6-2/TRBV6-3 | CASSQAGGWGETQYF
. | TRBV7-9 | CASSLLGGGRETQYF
. | TRBV2 | CASIPRVAGATDTQYF
. | TRBV5-5 | CASSLGRGPSYEQYF
. | TRBV6-2/TRBV6-3 | CASSYRWLASYEREQYF
. | TRBV7-2 | CASSLSAGQGAEAFF
. | TRBV7-2 | CASSFFAVSSYNSPLHF
. | TRBV7-7 | CASSLGTQGPDTQYF
. | TRBV5-5 | CASSLATGGIADTQYF
. | TRBV27 | CASSDRLLYQETQYF
. | TRBV9 | CASSGDSDFGGYTF
. | TRBV19 | CASSIGSGRGFYEQYF